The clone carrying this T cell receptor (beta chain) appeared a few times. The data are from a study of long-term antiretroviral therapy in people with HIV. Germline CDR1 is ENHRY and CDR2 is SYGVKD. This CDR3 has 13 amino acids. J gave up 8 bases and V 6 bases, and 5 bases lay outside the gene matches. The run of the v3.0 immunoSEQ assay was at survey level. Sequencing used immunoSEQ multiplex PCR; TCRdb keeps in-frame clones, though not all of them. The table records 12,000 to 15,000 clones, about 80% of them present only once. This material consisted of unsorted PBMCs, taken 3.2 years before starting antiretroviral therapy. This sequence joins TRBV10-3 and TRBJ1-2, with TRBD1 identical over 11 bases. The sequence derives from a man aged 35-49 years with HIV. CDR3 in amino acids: CAIRGQGAEGYTF. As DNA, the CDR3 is TGTGCCATCAGAGGACAGGGGGCAGAAGGCTACACCTTC.